This T cell receptor beta chain was recorded in a study of OX40 agonist ivuxolimab in advanced cancers. V was trimmed by 3 bases and J by 0 bases, leaving 13 bases between them. The CDR3 extends over 16 amino acids. Germline loops: CDR1 LNHNV, CDR2 YYDKDF (reference sequence). The sample holds a few counts of this clone. The assay was immunoSEQ multiplex PCR, and TCRdb's table has in-frame clones only and misses some. The table includes around 60,000 clones, approximately 78% detected once. The receptor was isolated from an adult with an advanced solid tumor such as melanoma, head and neck, liver or kidney cancer. Sequencing used CD4+ or CD8+ T cells sorted from blood, obtained in a trial of the OX40 agonist ivuxolimab. The chain employs TRBV15 and TRBJ2-3; D remains unclear. DNA of the CDR3: TGTGCCACCAGCAGGCCACTCGCTGCTAGCACAGATACGCAGTATTTT. Its translation: CATSRPLAASTDTQYF. The whole variable domain, remainder taken from reference TRBV15 and TRBJ2-3, is DAMVIQNPRYQVTQFGKPVTLSCSQTLNHNVMYWYQQKSSQAPKLLFHYYDKDFNNEADTPDNFQSRRPNTSFCFLDIRSPGLGDTAMYLCATSRPLAASTDTQYFGPGTRLTVL.